This TCR beta chain was found in a study of blood T cells in healthy people across ages. Peripheral blood was drawn, about 9.1 milliliters per donor. Using a J-beta primer mix together with a sample-barcoded 5' primer, a second PCR was run for roughly 7 to 11 cycles. One entry per CDR3 protein results from TCRdb running MiXCR on the 5' RACE reads. The sample comprises some 1 million distinct CDR3 sequences, 40% to 55% of which are singletons, and 18% rests with the top ten. The TCR originated in a woman aged 60 to 75 in good health. Sequenced sample: blood.

The CDR3 DNA sequence: TGCGCCAGCACAGACAGCCGAACTCTCCAAGAGACCCAGTACTTC. Protein sequence: CASTDSRTLQETQYF. The chain couples TRBV5-1 to TRBJ2-5, with a tentative D call TRBD1 (5 bases). V lost 6 bases and J 1 base, leaving 16 bases between the germline ends. CDR3 length: 15 amino acids. The germline CDR1 and CDR2 sequences are SGHRS and YFSETQ.